The 15 T cell receptor beta chains in this list originate from one sample, sequenced in a study of CD8 T cells in ankylosing spondylitis. TCRdb redid the calling of the 5' RACE reads with MiXCR, one entry per CDR3 protein. The data show just over 300,000 distinct CDR3 sequences, less than 25% seen once. Sequencing input: blood, either unsorted or a sorted T cell fraction (not recorded which). Receptors originate from a female donor with ankylosing spondylitis or in good health (not recorded which).

This chain joins TRBV18 and TRBJ2-2; TRBD2 might be the D (6 bases). Germline V gene sequence: CDR1 KGHSH, CDR2 LQKENI. The V and J ends lost 6 bases and 3 bases respectively, with 14 bases between them. There are 15 residues in the CDR3. The CDR3 sequence is CASSSRRVDTGELFF. DNA of the CDR3: TGTGCCAGCTCTAGTCGGAGGGTCGACACCGGGGAGCTGTTTTTT.

This chain links TRBV11-2 with TRBJ1-2; no clear D. Germline CDR1 reads SGHAT; CDR2 reads FQNNGV. Trimming took 0 bases from V and 6 from J, leaving 8 bases between them. The CDR3 runs 13 residues. CDR3 coding DNA: TGTGCCAGCAGCTTAGATCGTGGAGATGGCTACACCTTC. Amino acid sequence: CASSLDRGDGYTF.

This clonotype was seen repeatedly, ten times or more. J is TRBJ1-4 and V is TRBV5-6; D not resolved. The CDR3 covers 14 residues. CDR1 and CDR2 (germline): SGHDT, YYEEEE. Trimming left V 3 bases short and J 0 bases short, with 6 bases between. CDR3 loop: CASSYVATNEKLFF. The CDR3 nucleotides are TGTGCCAGCAGCTACGTAGCAACTAATGAAAAACTGTTTTTT.

In its sample, this clonotype was seen a few times. The J gene is TRBJ1-4, the V gene TRBV6-5; tentative D call: TRBD1 (5 bases). Between the trimmed V and J ends, which lost 4 bases and 8 bases, there was a span of 17 bases. This CDR3 is 15 amino acids long. The germline gives CDR1 MNHEY, CDR2 SVGAGI. This chain's CDR3 is CASSFRGREGEKLFF. The CDR3, as DNA: TGTGCCAGCAGTTTTCGGGGCAGGGAGGGGGAAAAACTGTTTTTT.

This clonotype was counted a few times. This chain connects TRBV4-3 to TRBJ2-2; D unclear. V was shortened by 0 bases and J by 10 bases, with 15 bases between the two germline ends. This CDR3 comprises 15 residues. Per germline, CDR1 LGHNA and CDR2 YSLEER. The CDR3 loop reads CASSQDAAVDVELFF. The DNA for the CDR3 is TGCGCCAGCAGCCAAGATGCAGCTGTTGACGTGGAGCTGTTTTTT.

This clonotype turned up a few times. This chain connects TRBV29-1 to TRBJ2-5, with 12 nucleotides matching TRBD2. The ends lost 7 bases at V and 5 bases at J; junction bases unmatched: 11. Germline V lookup: CDR1 SQVTM, CDR2 ANQGSEA. This CDR3 comprises 15 residues. The CDR3 sequence: CSGRVGTSGLETQYF. The CDR3 coding sequence is TGCAGCGGGAGAGTTGGGACTAGCGGGTTGGAGACCCAGTACTTC.

This clonotype was counted a few times. The DNA of the CDR3 is TGCAGTGCTACCACAGGGGAACAAAAAGCTTTCTTT. This gives the protein CSATTGEQKAFF. The gene calls are TRBV20-1 and TRBJ1-1, with 7 bases fitting TRBD1. V lost 4 bases and J lost 9; bases outside the gene matches: 8. The CDR3 extends over 12 amino acids. The germline V gene has CDR1 DFQATT and CDR2 SNEGSKA (reference sequence).

The V and J genes are TRBV7-8 and TRBJ2-2; TRBD2 matches 9 bases. V lost 7 bases to trimming and J lost 4 bases; unmatched junction nucleotides: 13. This CDR3 spans 17 amino acids. From germline, CDR1 is SGHVS and CDR2 FQNEAQ. CDR3 bases: TGTGCCAGCACGGAGGGGGCTAGCGGGATTGGCACCGGGGAGCTGTTTTTT. It specifies CASTEGASGIGTGELFF.

This sequence joins TRBV11-2 and TRBJ2-5, with D perhaps TRBD1 or TRBD2 (5 bases each). CDR1 and CDR2 (germline): SGHAT, FQNNGV. V lost 7 bases and J lost 0, with 12 bases in between. The CDR3 is 14 amino acids. CDR3 coding DNA: TGTGCCAGCACGGGACCGAACTACCAAGAGACCCAGTACTTC. It translates to CASTGPNYQETQYF.

The V gene is TRBV9, the J gene TRBJ2-1; no clear D. The CDR3 is made up of 15 amino acids. The V gene's germline CDR1 is SGDLS and CDR2 YYNGEE. Trimming left V 4 bases short and J 0 bases short, with 11 bases between. The CDR3 is CASSQRASSYNEQFF. The CDR3 coding sequence is TGTGCCAGCAGCCAACGGGCCAGCTCCTACAATGAGCAGTTCTTC.

The chain employs TRBV7-9 and TRBJ2-1, with D maybe TRBD1 (5 bases). This CDR3 contains 15 residues. Germline CDR1 and CDR2: SEHNR and FQNEAQ (reference sequence). V gave up 8 bases and J gave up 0 bases, with 14 bases separating them. CDR3 sequence reads: CASLVTGSSYNEQFF. CDR3 nucleotides: TGTGCCAGCCTTGTAACAGGATCCTCCTACAATGAGCAGTTCTTC.

This clonotype was picked up a small number of times. The chain combines TRBV9 with TRBJ1-6; a weak D match, TRBD1 (5 bases). Trimming shortened V by 4 bases and J by 0 bases, and 8 bases separated the two germline ends. CDR1 SGDLS and CDR2 YYNGEE come from the germline V gene. The CDR3 totals 15 residues. CDR3 loop: CASSPGTSYNSPLHF. The DNA of the CDR3 is TGTGCCAGCAGCCCAGGGACCTCCTATAATTCACCCCTCCACTTT.

The chain links TRBV6-6 to TRBJ1-6; D is ambiguous. CDR3 length equals 12 residues. V was trimmed by 5 bases and J by 9 bases, leaving 8 bases between them. Germline V gene lookup returns CDR1 MNHNY and CDR2 SVGAGI (reference sequence). The CDR3 DNA follows: TGTGCCAGCAGTAAAAGGAGTTCACCCCTCCACTTT. It is translated as CASSKRSSPLHF.

This clonotype has ten or more counts. The chain links TRBV10-2 to TRBJ2-7, with D perhaps TRBD2 (6 bases). The CDR3 runs 14 residues. CDR1 WSHSY and CDR2 SAAADI come from the germline V gene. V was pared by 7 bases and J by 0 bases, with 13 bases between. For the CDR3, the DNA is TGCGCCAGCAACCCCTACGGGAGCTCCTACGAGCAGTACTTC. The encoded protein is CASNPYGSSYEQYF.

The chain is built from TRBV20-1 and TRBJ1-5; the D is unclear. CDR1 is DFQATT, CDR2 SNEGSKA, per germline (reference sequence). The CDR3 extends over 14 amino acids. Trimming removed 6 bases from V and 2 bases from J, with 14 bases in between. CDR3 sequence reads: CSARGRQGNQPQHF. CDR3 nucleotides: TGCAGTGCACGAGGCAGGCAGGGCAATCAGCCCCAGCATTTT.